The rows below give T cell receptor beta chains drawn from one sample of a study of T cells in Graves' hyperthyroidism and ophthalmopathy. From the multiplex PCR reads, TCRdb called clonotypes with MiXCR, one entry per CDR3 protein. The sample records about 350,000 distinct CDR3 sequences, over 12% being singletons. The sequenced material came from blood. These receptor sequences come from a woman aged 55-69 years with Graves' ophthalmopathy. Each CDR3 is given without its conserved first and last residue. The D gene is left open where the match is weak.

j_call v_call d_call cdr3_aa
TRBJ2-3 TRBV3-1 NA ASSQDGIGTSVDTQY
TRBJ2-2 TRBV15 NA ATSRNRGSTGELF
TRBJ2-2 TRBV28 NA ASTIQGRTGELF
TRBJ2-1 TRBV11-3 NA ASSLGDGPYNEQF
TRBJ1-6 TRBV3-1 NA ASSRGRESPLH
TRBJ1-1 TRBV12-3/TRBV12-4 NA ASSPLRRNTEAF
TRBJ1-6 TRBV19 NA ASSISSGGGMNSPLH
TRBJ1-2 TRBV7-9 NA ASSLVVITLYGYT
TRBJ2-3 TRBV20-1 NA SARAVVGSTDTQY
TRBJ2-1 TRBV7-8 NA ASSLAGVAFDEQF
TRBJ2-7 TRBV27 TRBD1 ASSSRDSAYEQY
TRBJ2-7 TRBV5-8 NA ASSSMGLRVDEQY
TRBJ2-2 TRBV6-1 TRBD2 ASTQRGGLGTGELF
TRBJ1-5 TRBV7-9 NA ASSPFGDYSNQPQH
TRBJ1-4 TRBV5-1 NA ASSLDRRTTNEKLF
TRBJ2-3 TRBV10-2 NA ASSESVPGLDTQY
TRBJ1-1 TRBV12-3/TRBV12-4 NA ASSLVGLPEAF
TRBJ2-5 TRBV7-9 NA ASSRSRVEETQY
TRBJ2-5 TRBV5-1 NA ASSLGPEEETQY
TRBJ2-7 TRBV6-1 TRBD1 ASSLNRGLGEQY
TRBJ2-5 TRBV7-9 NA ASSVLGEVGETQY
TRBJ2-2 TRBV20-1 TRBD2 SARSLAGGVTGELF
TRBJ2-7 TRBV20-1 TRBD2 SARDFPSGSDEQY
TRBJ2-7 TRBV5-8 TRBD1 ASSLDGTGGPYEQY
TRBJ2-2 TRBV12-3/TRBV12-4 NA ASSSVAALNTGELF
TRBJ1-5 TRBV6-1 NA ASTLNSFSNQPQH
TRBJ2-1 TRBV5-1 NA ASSLRYTYNEQF
TRBJ2-1 TRBV15 TRBD2 ATSRLEAGGSNEQF
TRBJ2-3 TRBV7-9 TRBD2 ASSLEAGVSDTQY
TRBJ2-1 TRBV12-3/TRBV12-4 NA ASSLSYNEQF
TRBJ2-2 TRBV5-6 NA ASSLGGGSQTGELF
TRBJ2-1 TRBV7-2 NA ASSLVGLEQF
TRBJ1-1 TRBV6-5 NA ASSYSMGRVVAF
TRBJ2-7 TRBV5-1 NA ASSLVASSGEQY